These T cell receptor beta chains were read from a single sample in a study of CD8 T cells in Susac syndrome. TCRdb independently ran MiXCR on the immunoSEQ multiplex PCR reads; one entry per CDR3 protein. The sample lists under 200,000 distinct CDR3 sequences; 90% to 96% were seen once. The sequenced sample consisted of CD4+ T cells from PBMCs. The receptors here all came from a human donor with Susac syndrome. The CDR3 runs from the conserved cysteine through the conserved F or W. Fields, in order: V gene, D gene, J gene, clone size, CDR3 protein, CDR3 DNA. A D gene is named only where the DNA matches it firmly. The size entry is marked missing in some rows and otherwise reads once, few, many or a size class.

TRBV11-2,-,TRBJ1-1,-,CASSPHIRSAGATEAFF,TGTGCCAGCAGCCCACACATCCGCTCGGCAGGGGCCACTGAAGCTTTCTTT
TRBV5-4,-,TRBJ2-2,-,CASSREPRAGELFF,TGTGCCAGCAGCCGAGAACCTAGGGCCGGGGAGCTGTTTTTT
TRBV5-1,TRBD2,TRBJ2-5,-,CASSLVSGGEETQYF,TGCGCCAGCAGCTTGGTTAGCGGGGGGGAAGAGACCCAGTACTTC
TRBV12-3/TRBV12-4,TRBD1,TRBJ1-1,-,CASRRQGDTEAFF,TGTGCCAGCAGGAGACAGGGGGACACTGAAGCTTTCTTT
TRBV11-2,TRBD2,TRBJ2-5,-,CASSQGVGLAGEETQYF,TGTGCCAGCAGCCAGGGCGTTGGGCTAGCGGGGGAAGAGACCCAGTACTTC
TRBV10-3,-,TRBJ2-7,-,CAIRGYSYEQYF,TGTGCCATCAGGGGCTACTCCTACGAGCAGTACTTC
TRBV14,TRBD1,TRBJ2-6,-,CASSLTGGASGANVLTF,TGTGCCAGCAGCCTCACAGGGGGCGCATCGGGGGCCAACGTCCTGACTTTC
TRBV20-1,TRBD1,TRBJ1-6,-,CSASLDRVSPLHF,TGCAGTGCTTCCTTGGACAGGGTTTCACCCCTCCACTTT
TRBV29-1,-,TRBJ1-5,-,CSGGESNQPQHF,TGCAGCGGAGGAGAGAGCAATCAGCCCCAGCATTTT
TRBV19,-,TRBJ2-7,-,CASSIRVSYEQYF,TGTGCCAGTAGTATACGGGTCAGCTACGAGCAGTACTTC
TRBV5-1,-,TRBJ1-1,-,CASRGTTGTNTEAFF,TGCGCCAGCAGGGGAACGACAGGTACGAACACTGAAGCTTTCTTT
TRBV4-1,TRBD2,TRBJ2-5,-,CASSQEGQRGGRQTQYF,TGCGCCAGCAGCCAAGAAGGCCAGCGGGGGGGCAGACAGACCCAGTACTTC
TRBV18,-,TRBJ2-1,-,CASSPPSAADEQFF,TGTGCCAGCTCACCACCTTCCGCGGCCGATGAGCAGTTCTTC
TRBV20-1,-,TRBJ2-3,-,CSASSLGHSTDTQYF,TGCAGTGCTAGTTCTCTAGGTCATAGCACAGATACGCAGTATTTT
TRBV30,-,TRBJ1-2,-,CAWSVGQSNYGYTF,TGTGCCTGGAGTGTAGGGCAGTCTAACTATGGCTACACCTTC
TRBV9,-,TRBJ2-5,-,CASSGLTAAFGTQYF,TGTGCCAGCAGCGGACTGACTGCCGCCTTTGGGACCCAGTACTTC
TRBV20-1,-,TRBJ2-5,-,CSASPEGTETQYF,TGCAGTGCTAGCCCCGAGGGGACGGAGACCCAGTACTTC
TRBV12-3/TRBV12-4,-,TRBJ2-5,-,CASSHSSTQETQYF,TGTGCCAGCAGCCACTCGTCCACCCAAGAGACCCAGTACTTC
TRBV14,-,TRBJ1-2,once,CASSPLDRPNYGYTF,TGTGCCAGCAGCCCGCTGGACAGACCAAACTATGGCTACACCTTC
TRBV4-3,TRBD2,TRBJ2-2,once,CASSQEPERGGLQGPGELFF,TGCGCCAGCAGCCAAGAGCCCGAGCGGGGGGGCTTGCAGGGGCCCGGGGAGCTGTTTTTT
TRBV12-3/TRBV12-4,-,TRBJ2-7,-,CASSFGLSSYEQYF,TGTGCCAGCAGTTTCGGGTTAAGCTCCTACGAGCAGTACTTC
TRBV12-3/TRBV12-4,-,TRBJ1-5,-,CASSFLRQQPQHF,TGTGCCAGCAGTTTTCTGAGGCAACAGCCCCAGCATTTT
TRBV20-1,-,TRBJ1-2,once,CSAVAGGRKDYGYTF,TGCAGTGCTGTAGCGGGGGGACGGAAGGATTATGGCTACACCTTC
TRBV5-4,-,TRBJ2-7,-,CASSGTGPPSGEQYF,TGTGCCAGCAGCGGGACGGGACCGCCGTCGGGAGAGCAGTACTTC
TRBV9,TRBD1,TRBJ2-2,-,CASSVEVDRVAPNTGELFF,TGTGCCAGCAGCGTAGAAGTGGACAGGGTTGCCCCGAACACCGGGGAGCTGTTTTTT
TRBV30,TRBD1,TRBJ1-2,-,CAWSGGQVSHGYTF,TGTGCCTGGAGTGGTGGACAGGTCAGCCATGGCTACACCTTC
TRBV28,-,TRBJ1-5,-,CASSFGVNQPQHF,TGTGCCAGCAGTTTCGGAGTTAATCAGCCCCAGCATTTT
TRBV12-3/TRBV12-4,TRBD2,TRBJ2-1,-,CASSPIRLAPEQFF,TGTGCCAGCAGTCCCATAAGACTAGCTCCTGAGCAGTTCTTC
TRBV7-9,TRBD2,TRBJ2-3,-,CASSSTLAGASTDTQYF,TGTGCCAGCAGCTCGACGCTAGCGGGGGCTAGCACAGATACGCAGTATTTT
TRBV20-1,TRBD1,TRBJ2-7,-,CSARASDRGLYF,TGCAGTGCTAGAGCCTCCGACAGGGGCTTGTACTTC
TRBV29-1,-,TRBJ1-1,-,CSVEDPKGGGRTEAFF,TGCAGCGTTGAAGATCCCAAAGGGGGGGGGAGGACTGAAGCTTTCTTT
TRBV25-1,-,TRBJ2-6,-,CASSESGANVLTF,TGTGCCAGCAGTGAGTCCGGGGCCAACGTCCTGACTTTC
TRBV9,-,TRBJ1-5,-,CASSAASDSNQPQHF,TGTGCCAGCAGTGCTGCCTCAGATAGCAATCAGCCCCAGCATTTT
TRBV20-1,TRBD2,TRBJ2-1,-,CSVRLAGGRNEQFF,TGCAGTGTCCGACTAGCGGGGGGCAGGAATGAGCAGTTCTTC
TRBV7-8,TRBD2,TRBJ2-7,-,CASSRGGIYEQYF,TGTGCCAGCAGCCGGGGGGGGATCTACGAGCAGTACTTC
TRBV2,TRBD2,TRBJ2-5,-,CASSSPSGGASQETQYF,TGTGCCAGCAGCTCGCCTAGCGGGGGGGCGAGTCAAGAGACCCAGTACTTC
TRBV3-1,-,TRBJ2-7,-,CASSQDRRAEQYF,TGTGCCAGCAGCCAAGATAGGAGAGCCGAGCAGTACTTC
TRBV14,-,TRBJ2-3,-,CASSQGTGHTDTQYF,TGTGCCAGCAGCCAAGGGACGGGCCACACAGATACGCAGTATTTT
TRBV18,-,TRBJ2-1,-,CASSPEGHEQFF,TGTGCCAGCTCGCCGGAGGGCCATGAGCAGTTCTTC
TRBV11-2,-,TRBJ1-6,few,CASNPGLINSPLHF,TGTGCCAGCAATCCGGGACTGATTAATTCACCCCTCCACTTT
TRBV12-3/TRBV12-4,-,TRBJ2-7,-,CASSSLSAFYEQYF,TGTGCCAGCAGTTCACTCAGTGCCTTCTACGAGCAGTACTTC
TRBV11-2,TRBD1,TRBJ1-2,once,CASSLQGFYGYTF,TGTGCCAGCAGCCTACAGGGGTTCTATGGCTACACCTTC
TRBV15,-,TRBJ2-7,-,CATSRRVLGEYEQYF,TGTGCCACCAGCAGGCGGGTATTGGGGGAGTACGAGCAGTACTTC
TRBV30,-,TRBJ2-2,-,CAWRSGQYSAQELFF,TGTGCCTGGAGGTCAGGACAATACTCCGCGCAGGAGCTGTTTTTT
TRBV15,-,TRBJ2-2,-,CATSREVVTGELFF,TGTGCCACCAGCAGAGAAGTGGTAACCGGGGAGCTGTTTTTT
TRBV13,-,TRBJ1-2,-,CASSLPEGGYTF,TGTGCCAGCAGCTTGCCAGAAGGGGGCTACACCTTC
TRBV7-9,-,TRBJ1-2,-,CASSLPGLGYTF,TGTGCCAGCAGCCTCCCCGGCCTTGGCTACACCTTC
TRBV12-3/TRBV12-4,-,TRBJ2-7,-,CASSPVTGAYEQYF,TGTGCCAGCTCCCCGGTGACGGGGGCCTACGAGCAGTACTTC
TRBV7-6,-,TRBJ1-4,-,CASRGRVNEKLFF,TGTGCCAGCAGGGGTAGGGTTAATGAAAAACTGTTTTTT
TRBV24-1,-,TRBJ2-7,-,CATKNGRARAPRWLLSEQYF,TGTGCCACCAAGAATGGCCGCGCCCGCGCCCCCCGGTGGTTATTGAGCGAGCAGTACTTC
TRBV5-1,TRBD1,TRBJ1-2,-,CASSLGQAYTF,TGCGCCAGCAGCTTAGGACAGGCCTACACCTTC
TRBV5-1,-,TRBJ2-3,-,CASSWGVSTDTQYF,TGCGCCAGCAGTTGGGGGGTTAGCACAGATACGCAGTATTTT
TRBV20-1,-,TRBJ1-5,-,CSARRGQNQPQHF,TGCAGTGCAAGACGCGGACAAAATCAGCCCCAGCATTTT
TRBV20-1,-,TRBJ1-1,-,CSARGPIEAFF,TGCAGTGCTAGAGGCCCGATCGAAGCTTTCTTT
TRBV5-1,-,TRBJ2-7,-,CASSDGFDAYEQYF,TGCGCCAGCAGCGACGGATTCGACGCCTACGAGCAGTACTTC